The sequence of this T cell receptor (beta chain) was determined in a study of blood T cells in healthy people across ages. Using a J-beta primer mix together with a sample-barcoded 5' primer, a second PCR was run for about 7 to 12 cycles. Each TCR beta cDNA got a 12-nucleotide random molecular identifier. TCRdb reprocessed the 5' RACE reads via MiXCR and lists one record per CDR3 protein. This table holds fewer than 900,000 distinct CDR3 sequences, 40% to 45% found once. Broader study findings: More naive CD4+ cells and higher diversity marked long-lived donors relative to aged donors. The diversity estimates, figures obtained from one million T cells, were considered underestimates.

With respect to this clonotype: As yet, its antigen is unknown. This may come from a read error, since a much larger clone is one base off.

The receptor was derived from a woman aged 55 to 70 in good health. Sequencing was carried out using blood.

CDR3 sequence (DNA): TGTGCCAGCAGCCAAGAGTCCTTCACTTTGCAGTACTTC. Protein sequence: CASSQESFTLQYF. The chain employs TRBV3-1 and TRBJ2-7; D is unclear. Germline CDR1 LGHDT, CDR2 YNNKEL (reference sequence). The CDR3 extends over 13 amino acids. Deletions cut 0 bases from V and 9 bases from J, with 12 bases between.